Presented here are 25 T cell receptor beta chains from one specimen sequenced in a study of blood T cells in healthy people across ages. For the second PCR, which ran for about 7 to 12 cycles, a sample-barcoded 5' primer and a J-beta primer mix were used. From the 5' RACE reads, TCRdb called clonotypes with MiXCR, one entry per CDR3 protein. This sample has hundreds of thousands of distinct CDR3 sequences, with roughly 50% found just once. The sequenced material came from blood. The receptor set was obtained from a man aged 55 to 70 in good health.

This clonotype showed up just a few times. The chain recombines TRBV7-2 with TRBJ2-5; D uncertain. Trimming pared 4 bases from V and 4 bases from J, leaving 13 bases between. CDR3 length: 14 amino acids. Germline V gene data show CDR1 as SGHTA and CDR2 as FQGNSA. The CDR3 region is CASSSHPGRETQYF. CDR3 coding DNA: TGTGCCAGCAGCTCCCACCCCGGTCGAGAGACCCAGTACTTC.

The chain carries TRBV11-2 and TRBJ2-2; D might be TRBD2 (5 bases). This CDR3 comprises 16 residues. Germline V lookup: CDR1 SGHAT, CDR2 FQNNGV. Trimming stripped 1 base from V and 1 base from J, with 10 bases between. The DNA for the CDR3 is TGTGCCAGCAGCTTAGTGCCGGGGAGGAACACCGGGGAGCTGTTTTTT. It yields the protein CASSLVPGRNTGELFF.

This sequence joins TRBV3-1 and TRBJ2-1; D is possibly TRBD2 (5 bases). The CDR3 spans 15 residues. V lost 2 bases and J lost 0, with 8 bases in between. Germline V gene sequence: CDR1 LGHDT, CDR2 YNNKEL (reference sequence). CDR3 protein: CASSQLSGSYNEQFF. The CDR3 DNA follows: TGTGCCAGCAGCCAATTAAGCGGCTCCTACAATGAGCAGTTCTTC.

The CDR3 bases are TGTGCCAGCAGTGATACTAGGGGGGCACCCCCGTTTAGCAATGAGCAGTTCTTC. Translation: CASSDTRGAPPFSNEQFF. V usage is TRBV9 and J usage is TRBJ2-1, with D possibly called TRBD1 or TRBD2 (6 bases each). The CDR3 contains 18 residues. Between the trimmed V and J ends, which lost 5 bases and 6 bases, there was a span of 27 bases. Germline lookup yields CDR1 SGDLS and CDR2 YYNGEE.

This chain connects TRBV4-1 to TRBJ2-3, with TRBD2 matching over 9 bases. From germline, CDR1 is MGHRA and CDR2 YSYEKL. The CDR3 spans 16 residues. Germline trimming cut 1 base from V and 1 base from J; bases unmatched to any gene: 3. CDR3 DNA: TGCGCCAGCAGCCAAGGGCGACTAGCGGGCACAGATACGCAGTATTTT. Translated, it gives CASSQGRLAGTDTQYF.

The chain links TRBV13 to TRBJ1-2, with D perhaps matching TRBD1 (6 bases). Germline V gene data show CDR1 as PRHDT and CDR2 as FYEKMQ (reference sequence). CDR3 length equals 14 residues. Between the trimmed V and J ends, which lost 1 base and 8 bases, there was a span of 14 bases. The CDR3 nucleotides read TGTGCCAGCAGCTTAGAACAGGGAGTATTGGGCTACACCTTC. This translates into CASSLEQGVLGYTF.

The chain recombines TRBV6-5 with TRBJ2-7; 13 nucleotides align to TRBD2. Germline CDR1 MNHEY, CDR2 SVGAGI. The length of the CDR3 is 16 residues. V shed 6 bases, J shed 7 bases, and the junction held 12 bases outside the gene matches. As DNA, the CDR3 is TGTGCCAGCAGGCCACTAGCGGGGGGGCCATTGAGTGAGCAGTACTTC. It yields the protein CASRPLAGGPLSEQYF.

This clonotype has only a few counts. The J gene is TRBJ2-5, the V gene TRBV20-1; 9 bases are a match to TRBD2. This CDR3 contains 16 residues. Per germline, CDR1 DFQATT and CDR2 SNEGSKA (reference sequence). Losses at the gene ends were 0 bases for V and 1 base for J; bases not matched to a gene: 6. This CDR3 is CSARDRGSGGQETQYF. CDR3 DNA: TGCAGTGCTAGAGATCGGGGTAGCGGGGGCCAAGAGACCCAGTACTTC.

This clonotype was picked up a small number of times. The rearrangement uses TRBV6-1 and TRBJ2-5; D unclear. V was clipped by 5 bases and J by 4 bases, with 14 bases between them. The CDR3 sequence is 14 residues long. In germline, CDR1 is MNHNS, CDR2 SASEGT. CDR3 nucleotide sequence: TGTGCCAGCAGTAAGGGATCACTTAGAGAGACCCAGTACTTC. Protein product: CASSKGSLRETQYF.

This clonotype was seen just once. The genes are TRBV4-1 and TRBJ2-7, with D unclear. The germline V gene has CDR1 MGHRA and CDR2 YSYEKL. This CDR3 has 17 amino acids. Trimming shortened V by 1 base and J by 1 base, and 17 bases separated the two germline ends. CDR3 sequence (DNA): TGCGCCAGCAGCCAAGGTCAGAATCCAGGCCTATCCTACGAGCAGTACTTC. Translating it yields CASSQGQNPGLSYEQYF.

This sequence joins TRBV28 and TRBJ1-4, with 7 bases that match TRBD1. The V gene end was trimmed by 10 bases and the J gene end by 0 bases; junction bases not matched to a gene: 2. Germline-derived CDR1 and CDR2 are MDHEN and SYDVKM. The CDR3 runs 13 residues. In DNA form, the CDR3 reads TGTGCCATCCAGGGGGCAACTAATGAAAAACTGTTTTTT. Its protein product is CAIQGATNEKLFF.

V is TRBV4-1 and J is TRBJ1-4, with TRBD1 matching over 7 bases. This CDR3 comprises 15 residues. Per germline, CDR1 MGHRA and CDR2 YSYEKL. V shed 3 bases and J 7 bases; nucleotides not matched to a gene: 8. DNA of the CDR3: TGCGCCAGCAGCCAGAATCCGGGACAGCCTGAAAAACTGTTTTTT. Translating gives CASSQNPGQPEKLFF.

The rearrangement links TRBV20-1 to TRBJ2-1; 9 nucleotides line up with TRBD2. Losses at the gene ends were 1 base for V and 4 bases for J; bases not matched to a gene: 8. The CDR3 is made up of 16 amino acids. The germline gives CDR1 DFQATT, CDR2 SNEGSKA (reference sequence). The CDR3 nucleotides are TGCAGTGCTAGAGTCCCCCTAGCGGGGAAATACAATGAGCAGTTCTTC. Translating gives CSARVPLAGKYNEQFF.

The CDR3 protein is CASRGGIYNEQFF. CDR3 in DNA: TGTGCCAGCAGGGGCGGGATATACAATGAGCAGTTCTTC. The V call is TRBV7-2, the J call TRBJ2-1; perhaps TRBD2 as D (6 bases). This CDR3 region has 13 residues. The germline gives CDR1 SGHTA, CDR2 FQGNSA. The V end lost 6 bases, the J end lost 4 bases, and 10 bases lay between the germline ends.

The chain employs TRBV28 and TRBJ1-1; D may be TRBD1 (5 bases). Per germline, CDR1 MDHEN and CDR2 SYDVKM. Trimming cost V 4 bases and J 7 bases, with 10 bases left between them. This CDR3 contains 12 residues. In DNA, the CDR3 is TGTGCCAGCAGTTCCACGGGGGATGAAGCTTTCTTT. Its translation is CASSSTGDEAFF.

The chain is built from TRBV12-3 or TRBV12-4 and TRBJ2-7; D may be TRBD1 or TRBD2 (5 bases each). The J call is uncertain, as TRBJ2-5 better fits the DNA end. The CDR3 has 16 amino acids. In DNA, the CDR3 is TGTGCCAGCAGCCTGGGACGGGACCCCCTCCGGGGGACCCAGTACTTC. Its protein is CASSLGRDPLRGTQYF.

The V call is TRBV7-9, the J call TRBJ2-1; TRBD1 matches at 8 bases. The V gene end was trimmed by 1 base and the J gene end by 7 bases; junction bases not matched to a gene: 6. This CDR3 comprises 15 residues. Germline lookup yields CDR1 SEHNR and CDR2 FQNEAQ (reference sequence). The chain's CDR3 is CASSLGTGIGNEQFF. The CDR3 bases are TGTGCCAGCAGCTTAGGGACAGGGATCGGTAATGAGCAGTTCTTC. The full variable domain, rest sourced from reference TRBV7-9 and TRBJ2-1, is DTGVSQNPRHKITKRGQNVTFRCDPISEHNRLYWYRQTLGQGPEFLTYFQNEAQLEKSRLLSDRFSAERPKGSFSTLEIQRTEQGDSAMYLCASSLGTGIGNEQFFGPGTRLTVL.

The chain has TRBV5-6 and TRBJ2-5; 7 bases line up with TRBD1. The CDR3 has 17 residues. Germline values: CDR1 SGHDT, CDR2 YYEEEE. The J segment lost 4 bases and the V segment lost 6 bases, leaving 18 bases of the junction unmatched. This CDR3 reads CASTLGGSPGASETQYF. In nucleotides, the CDR3 is TGTGCCAGCACACTAGGGGGCTCACCAGGAGCTTCAGAGACCCAGTACTTC.

The V and J genes are TRBV5-1 and TRBJ2-5; unclear D gene. Trimming stripped 0 bases from V and 5 bases from J, with 11 bases between. The CDR3 is 14 residues long. Germline V gene lookup returns CDR1 SGHRS and CDR2 YFSETQ. The CDR3 is CASSLDGVGETQYF. The CDR3, as DNA: TGCGCCAGCAGCTTGGATGGAGTTGGGGAGACCCAGTACTTC.

The V call is TRBV11-2, the J call TRBJ2-6; no definite D call. V lost 2 bases, J lost 0 bases, and 11 bases lay in between. The CDR3 length is 17 residues. Germline CDR1 reads SGHAT; CDR2 reads FQNNGV. CDR3 in DNA: TGTGCCAGCAGCTTAAGACGGCGCACCTCTGGGGCCAACGTCCTGACTTTC. It is translated as CASSLRRRTSGANVLTF.

This clonotype appeared a single time. The chain combines TRBV12-5 with TRBJ2-3, with D perhaps TRBD1 (8 bases). Trimming shortened V by 6 bases and J by 6 bases, and 13 bases separated the two germline ends. Germline V lookup: CDR1 LGHNT, CDR2 FRNRAP. This CDR3 comprises 13 residues. The CDR3 nucleotides are TGTGCTAGTGGCCAACAGGGGGGGGATACGCAGTATTTT. It translates to CASGQQGGDTQYF.

This clonotype turned up a few times. The V gene is TRBV7-2, the J gene TRBJ2-2, with 10 positions matching TRBD2. Germline CDR1 is SGHTA and CDR2 is FQGNSA. There are 15 residues in the CDR3. The V segment lost 5 bases and the J segment 5 bases; nucleotides outside the gene matches: 5. CDR3 amino acids: CASSVSGGVTGELFF. The CDR3 coding sequence is TGTGCCAGCAGCGTGAGCGGGGGGGTAACCGGGGAGCTGTTTTTT.

This clonotype was observed a few times. The chain employs TRBV7-2 and TRBJ2-1; 7 bases are shared with TRBD1. Unmatched junction bases numbered 10, after V lost 6 bases and J lost 5 bases. This CDR3 comprises 15 residues. Germline loops: CDR1 SGHTA, CDR2 FQGNSA. The CDR3 spells CASRPQGVRNNEQFF. CDR3 in DNA: TGTGCCAGCAGGCCCCAGGGGGTTAGGAACAATGAGCAGTTCTTC.

The chain recombines TRBV7-9 with TRBJ1-2; 8 nucleotides agree with TRBD1. The CDR3 sequence is 13 residues long. Trimming took 5 bases from V and 9 from J; bases not matched to a gene: 8. Germline lookup yields CDR1 SEHNR and CDR2 FQNEAQ (reference sequence). This CDR3 is CASSPWTGHSYTF. CDR3 bases: TGTGCCAGCAGCCCCTGGACAGGGCACAGCTACACCTTC.

V usage is TRBV7-8 and J usage is TRBJ2-3; 7 nucleotides line up with TRBD1. The CDR3 totals 15 residues. The germline CDR1 and CDR2 sequences are SGHVS and FQNEAQ. V gave up 1 base and J gave up 3 bases; unmatched junction bases: 4. The CDR3 DNA follows: TGTGCCAGCAGCTTAGAGGGGGCCTGGACAGATACGCAGTATTTT. The encoded protein is CASSLEGAWTDTQYF.